This T cell receptor beta chain emerged from a study of blood T cell repertoires in COVID-19. About the research overall: Samples taken during acute and convalescent COVID-19 were collected in the United States, Italy and Spain. PBMCs, B-cell-depleted T cells, or T cells provided the cDNA or gDNA that made up the material.

Germline V gene data show CDR1 as SGHTA and CDR2 as FQGNSA. V lost 4 bases, J lost 3 bases, and 4 bases stayed unmatched. The length of the CDR3 is 14 residues. In the authors' workflow: Reference gene primer amplification in the assay estimated nucleated cell counts. Data came from immunoSEQ multiplex PCR; TCRdb stores just in-frame clones and leaves some out. V, J and clone size are those of that table, while D and trimming were read from the DNA. In the table there are fewer than 350,000 clones, around 81% of which are singletons. Sequencing input: peripheral blood. This sequence originates from an older woman with active or convalescent COVID-19. The rearrangement links TRBV7-2 to TRBJ2-7; 9 nucleotides align to TRBD1. For the CDR3, the DNA is TGTGCCAGCAGCTCCGGGACAGGGAACTACGAGCAGTACTTC. It is translated as CASSSGTGNYEQYF.